What follows are 21 T cell receptor beta chains derived from one specimen sequenced in a study of T cells after yellow fever vaccination. In TCRdb, the 5' RACE reads were re-called with MiXCR into one record per CDR3 protein. The sample lists some 500,000 distinct CDR3 sequences; approximately 12% were seen once. The sample in question was PBMCs, obtained on the day of the yellow fever booster vaccination. The source of these receptors is a man aged 25 to 40 who received the YFV17D yellow fever vaccine.

This chain links TRBV5-4 with TRBJ2-1, with 12 bases lining up with TRBD2. The CDR3 totals 15 residues. Germline V gene sequence: CDR1 SGHNT, CDR2 YYREEE (reference sequence). Trimming removed 3 bases from V and 9 bases from J; junction bases left unmatched: 7. The CDR3 spells CASSSGLAGSGEQFF. The DNA for the CDR3 is TGTGCCAGCAGCTCAGGACTAGCGGGGAGCGGTGAGCAGTTCTTC. The full variable domain, completed using reference TRBV5-4 and TRBJ2-1, is ETGVTQSPTHLIKTRGQQVTLRCSSQSGHNTVSWYQQALGQGPQFIFQYYREEENGRGNFPPRFSGLQFPNYSSELNVNALELDDSALYLCASSSGLAGSGEQFFGPGTRLTVL.

This clonotype has a single count. The V call is TRBV20-1, the J call TRBJ1-1; TRBD1 might be the D (6 bases). V lost 5 bases and J lost 1, with 11 bases in between. Germline V lookup: CDR1 DFQATT, CDR2 SNEGSKA (reference sequence). The CDR3 runs to 13 residues. In DNA, the CDR3 is TGCAGTGCTCGAGGGGGGCGGAACACTGAAGCTTTCTTT. Translation: CSARGGRNTEAFF.

The chain has TRBV14 and TRBJ2-5; 7 bases agree with TRBD2. In germline, CDR1 is SGHDN, CDR2 FVKESK. The CDR3 sequence is 15 residues long. Trimming took 4 bases from V and 3 from J; bases not matched to a gene: 8. In nucleotides, the CDR3 is TGTGCCAGCAGCCTCTTTCGGAGCGGGAAAGAGACCCAGTACTTC. Residues: CASSLFRSGKETQYF.

This clonotype showed up just a few times. The chain recombines TRBV29-1 with TRBJ1-5, with TRBD1 identical over 8 bases. The germline gives CDR1 SQVTM, CDR2 ANQGSEA. This CDR3 comprises 14 residues. J was trimmed by 0 bases and V by 7 bases; bases with no gene match: 5. The CDR3 region is CSAETGDSNQPQHF. The CDR3 DNA reads as TGCAGCGCCGAGACAGGGGATAGCAATCAGCCCCAGCATTTT.

This clonotype was counted between two and nine times. This chain connects TRBV29-1 to TRBJ2-1; D is perhaps TRBD1 or TRBD2 (5 bases each). This CDR3 contains 16 residues. Germline-derived CDR1 and CDR2 are SQVTM and ANQGSEA. V was shortened by 3 bases and J by 2 bases, with 17 bases between the two germline ends. CDR3 DNA: TGCAGCGTTGAGGGGCTGTCAGGACTCGCCTACAATGAGCAGTTCTTC. It codes for CSVEGLSGLAYNEQFF.

The rearrangement joins TRBV20-1 to TRBJ1-1; 7 bases map to TRBD1. The V gene's germline CDR1 is DFQATT and CDR2 SNEGSKA (reference sequence). V lost 3 bases, J lost 8 bases, and 12 bases stayed unmatched. The CDR3 is 14 amino acids. CDR3: CSARRGLVRAEAFF. DNA of the CDR3: TGCAGTGCTAGGAGGGGGCTAGTTAGAGCGGAAGCTTTCTTT.

This clonotype was recorded many times. J is TRBJ2-6 and V is TRBV4-2, with D unclear. The CDR3 extends over 14 amino acids. Between the trimmed V and J ends, which lost 0 bases and 3 bases, there was a span of 3 bases. Per the germline V gene, CDR1 is LGHNA and CDR2 is YNFKEQ. The CDR3, as DNA: TGTGCCAGCAGCCAAGATAATGGGGCCAACGTCCTGACTTTC. Translating it yields CASSQDNGANVLTF.

This clonotype showed up just a few times. The chain recombines TRBV27 with TRBJ2-7; no clear D. Germline values: CDR1 MNHEY, CDR2 SMNVEV (reference sequence). Trimming stripped 7 bases from V and 3 bases from J, with 22 bases between. This CDR3 is built from 16 residues. Here the CDR3 reads CASTSRKGRPSYEQYF. The CDR3 nucleotides read TGTGCCAGCACGTCACGGAAGGGTAGACCAAGCTACGAGCAGTACTTC.

This clonotype was seen more than once but under ten times. The chain uses TRBV5-8 and TRBJ2-2; 10 positions match TRBD2. The V gene end was trimmed by 2 bases and the J gene end by 6 bases; junction bases not matched to a gene: 10. Germline assignment: CDR1 SGHTS and CDR2 YDEGEE. The CDR3 loop spans 17 amino acids. CDR3 coding DNA: TGTGCCAGCAGCTTAACGTTCCTAGCGGGAGTAGCCGGGGAGCTGTTTTTT. Protein sequence: CASSLTFLAGVAGELFF.

V usage is TRBV7-2 and J usage is TRBJ2-1, with a weak D call TRBD2 (6 bases). The CDR3 is 11 amino acids. From germline, CDR1 is SGHTA and CDR2 FQGNSA. V shed 5 bases and J shed 13 bases, with 12 bases lying between them. The CDR3 loop is CASSRGTEQFF. For the CDR3, the DNA is TGTGCCAGCAGCCGGGGGACTGAACAGTTCTTC.

This clonotype occurred many times. This CDR3 is CSAGTGVQYF. In DNA, the CDR3 is TGCAGCGCCGGGACAGGGGTGCAGTACTTC. The genes are TRBV29-1 and TRBJ2-7; 10 bases match TRBD1. The ends lost 7 bases at V and 9 bases at J; junction bases unmatched: 3. The CDR3 is made up of 10 amino acids. Germline assignment: CDR1 SQVTM and CDR2 ANQGSEA.

The V gene is TRBV2, the J gene TRBJ1-2, with D perhaps TRBD1 (6 bases). The V end lost 5 bases, the J end lost 6 bases, and 7 bases lay between the germline ends. Germline lookup yields CDR1 SNHLY and CDR2 FYNNEI. The CDR3 totals 11 residues. CDR3 in amino acids: CASSRQDGYTF. As DNA, the CDR3 is TGTGCCAGCAGTCGACAGGATGGCTACACCTTC. The full variable domain, with the rest looked up from reference TRBV2 and TRBJ1-2, is EPEVTQTPSHQVTQMGQEVILRCVPISNHLYFYWYRQILGQKVEFLVSFYNNEISEKSEIFDDQFSVERPDGSNFTLKIRSTKLEDSAMYFCASSRQDGYTFGSGTRLTVV.

The chain recombines TRBV7-2 with TRBJ2-3; D gene ambiguous. The germline gives CDR1 SGHTA, CDR2 FQGNSA. V was cut by 1 base and J by 2 bases, with 10 bases left in between. The CDR3 runs to 15 residues. CDR3 nucleotides: TGTGCCAGCAGCTTAGACGGATTTAACACAGATACGCAGTATTTT. It translates to CASSLDGFNTDTQYF.

Only a few counts were recorded for this clonotype. The chain has TRBV10-3 and TRBJ2-2, with 7 bases that match TRBD2. Trimming took 4 bases from V and 0 from J; bases not matched to a gene: 5. The CDR3 contains 16 residues. Germline V lookup: CDR1 ENHRY, CDR2 SYGVKD. The CDR3 coding sequence is TGTGCCATCAGTGCGGGTCTAGCGGCGAACACCGGGGAGCTGTTTTTT. Its translation: CAISAGLAANTGELFF.

This clonotype was detected a few times. This sequence joins TRBV6-2 or TRBV6-3 and TRBJ2-1; no firm D call. Germline V lookup: CDR1 MNHEY, CDR2 SVGEGT. CDR3 size: 12 residues. V was trimmed by 6 bases and J by 9 bases, leaving 12 bases between them. The CDR3 spells CASSDPSGEQFF. The CDR3 region has the DNA TGTGCCAGCAGCGATCCTTCTGGTGAGCAGTTCTTC.

The chain employs TRBV4-2 and TRBJ2-1; TRBD1 matches 10 bases. V lost 2 bases and J lost 8; bases outside the gene matches: 6. The CDR3 totals 15 residues. Germline V gene sequence: CDR1 LGHNA, CDR2 YNFKEQ. Here the CDR3 reads CASSQSGQGDYEQFF. The CDR3 region has the DNA TGTGCCAGCAGCCAAAGCGGACAGGGGGATTATGAGCAGTTCTTC.

This clonotype has a handful of counts. The V gene is TRBV12-3 or TRBV12-4, the J gene TRBJ1-6; TRBD1 aligns across 7 bases. The length of the CDR3 is 14 residues. Losses at the gene ends were 5 bases for V and 8 bases for J; bases not matched to a gene: 6. This CDR3 reads CASSIKTGYSPLHF. For the CDR3, the DNA is TGTGCCAGCAGTATAAAGACAGGGTATTCACCCCTCCACTTT.

Regarding this clonotype: One junction end does not reproduce the germline sequence, and a read error may be involved. The V gene is TRBV27, the J gene TRBJ2-7; possible D gene TRBD2, 6 bases. This CDR3 spans 15 amino acids. Per the germline V gene, CDR1 is MNHEY and CDR2 is SMNVEV (reference sequence). CDR3: CASSLVGGEFYEPYF. The CDR3 nucleotides read TGTGCCAGCAGTTTAGTTGGAGGGGAGTTCTACGAGCCGTACTTC.

V and J are TRBV3-1 and TRBJ1-1; a possible D gene is TRBD1 (5 bases). The CDR3 spans 14 residues. The V end lost 2 bases, the J end lost 6 bases, and 13 bases lay between the germline ends. CDR1 is LGHDT, CDR2 YNNKEL, per germline (reference sequence). CDR3 coding DNA: TGTGCCAGCAGCCAATTCGGGGCTGGGGCTGAAGCTTTCTTT. Encoded protein: CASSQFGAGAEAFF. The full variable domain, in which reference TRBV3-1 and TRBJ1-1 provide the parts outside the CDR3, is DTAVSQTPKYLVTQMGNDKSIKCEQNLGHDTMYWYKQDSKKFLKIMFSYNNKELIINETVPNRFSPKSPDKAHLNLHINSLELGDSAVYFCASSQFGAGAEAFFGQGTRLTVV.

This clonotype was observed a few times. This chain connects TRBV5-1 to TRBJ2-6; a possible D gene is TRBD1 (5 bases). The length of the CDR3 is 20 residues. Trimming cost V 3 bases and J 1 base, with 23 bases left between them. The V gene's germline CDR1 is SGHRS and CDR2 YFSETQ. CDR3 DNA sequence: TGCGCCAGCAGCTCCCAGGGCCCCTCGTTAGCCCTATCTGGGGCCAACGTCCTGACTTTC. Its translation is CASSSQGPSLALSGANVLTF.

This clonotype was observed a single time. The V gene is TRBV7-8, the J gene TRBJ2-2; D is uncertain. The CDR3 is 15 residues long. The V end lost 3 bases, the J end lost 4 bases, and 12 bases lay between the germline ends. Germline V gene data show CDR1 as SGHVS and CDR2 as FQNEAQ. The CDR3 loop reads CASSFVAPATGELFF. CDR3 nucleotides: TGTGCCAGCAGCTTTGTTGCCCCGGCCACCGGGGAGCTGTTTTTT.